A selection of T cell receptor beta chains follows, all from one sample in a study of control samples from healthy donors and cancer patients. Some clones are missing from TCRdb's copy, which holds only in-frame ones; the method was immunoSEQ multiplex PCR. The data show 120,000 or so clones, with over 80% seen just once and 0.5% to 0.7% held by the top ten. The specimen sequenced was PBMCs. Receptors originate from a man at least 80 years old with head and neck cancer. The CDR3 runs from the conserved cysteine through the conserved F or W. The D gene is left open where the match is weak. The size entry is marked missing in some rows and otherwise reads once, few, many or a size class.

d_gene: TRBD2
j_gene: TRBJ2-3
abundance: few
v_gene: TRBV6-5
CDR3nt: TGTGCCAGCGCGGAGGCGGGAGCAGATACGCAGTATTTT
CDR3aa: CASAEAGADTQYF

d_gene: .
j_gene: TRBJ2-7
abundance: .
v_gene: TRBV5-1
CDR3nt: TGCGCCAGCAGCTTGGAACATAATCCGCCGGGGCGGCAGTACTTC
CDR3aa: CASSLEHNPPGRQYF

d_gene: .
j_gene: TRBJ2-4
abundance: .
v_gene: TRBV2
CDR3nt: TGTGCCAGCAGTGGGCAGGGGAAAAACATTCAGTACTTC
CDR3aa: CASSGQGKNIQYF

d_gene: TRBD2
j_gene: TRBJ2-5
abundance: .
v_gene: TRBV3-1/TRBV3-2
CDR3nt: TGTGCCAGCAGCCAAGCGACTAGCGGGGGCTTCGAAGAGACCCAGTACTTC
CDR3aa: CASSQATSGGFEETQYF

d_gene: .
j_gene: TRBJ1-2
abundance: .
v_gene: TRBV19
CDR3nt: TGTGCCAGTAGTATCGAGACGTCGAGGACCTTC
CDR3aa: CASSIETSRTF

d_gene: .
j_gene: TRBJ1-1
abundance: .
v_gene: TRBV29-1
CDR3nt: TGCAGCGTTGGACAGATGAACACTGAAGCTTTCTTT
CDR3aa: CSVGQMNTEAFF

d_gene: .
j_gene: TRBJ1-1
abundance: .
v_gene: TRBV7-6
CDR3nt: TGTGCCAGCAGCTTAGGCCGACAGCGGATGAACACTGAAGCTTTCTTT
CDR3aa: CASSLGRQRMNTEAFF

d_gene: .
j_gene: TRBJ2-1
abundance: .
v_gene: TRBV9
CDR3nt: TGTGCCAGCAGCTCACCCGGAGGGGACAATGAGCAGTTCTTC
CDR3aa: CASSSPGGDNEQFF

d_gene: .
j_gene: TRBJ2-7
abundance: .
v_gene: TRBV10-3
CDR3nt: TGTGCCATCAGTCTCACAGAGGGGGTGGTAGGGGTCCTCTCCTACGAGCAGTACTTC
CDR3aa: CAISLTEGVVGVLSYEQYF

d_gene: .
j_gene: TRBJ1-5
abundance: .
v_gene: TRBV7-9
CDR3nt: TGTGCCAGCAGCTTAGCCGGGGCCAATCAGCCCCAGCATTTT
CDR3aa: CASSLAGANQPQHF

d_gene: TRBD1
j_gene: TRBJ1-1
abundance: .
v_gene: TRBV19
CDR3nt: TGTGCCACTGGGACAGGGAGGAACACTGAAGCTTTCTTT
CDR3aa: CATGTGRNTEAFF

d_gene: TRBD1
j_gene: TRBJ1-2
abundance: .
v_gene: TRBV6-5
CDR3nt: TGTGCCAGCTTCCGGGACAGGGAAGGTGGTGGCTACACCTTC
CDR3aa: CASFRDREGGGYTF

d_gene: .
j_gene: TRBJ1-4
abundance: .
v_gene: TRBV2
CDR3nt: TGTGCCAGCTCCCGTCCGTTAGCCGCGGTTGAAAAACTGTTTTTT
CDR3aa: CASSRPLAAVEKLFF

d_gene: .
j_gene: TRBJ1-5
abundance: .
v_gene: TRBV18
CDR3nt: TGTGCCAGCTCAGACGACGGGAATAGCAATCAGCCCCAGCATTTT
CDR3aa: CASSDDGNSNQPQHF

d_gene: TRBD1
j_gene: TRBJ2-7
abundance: .
v_gene: TRBV5-1
CDR3nt: TGCGCCAGCAGCCCAAGGGACAGAGAATACGAGCAGTACTTC
CDR3aa: CASSPRDREYEQYF

d_gene: .
j_gene: TRBJ1-4
abundance: .
v_gene: TRBV27
CDR3nt: TGTGCCAGCAGGAGGGGAGTTGGTGAAAAACTGTTTTTT
CDR3aa: CASRRGVGEKLFF

d_gene: .
j_gene: TRBJ1-5
abundance: .
v_gene: TRBV19
CDR3nt: TGTGCCAGTACCGAGGGGGGTGGGGGCAATCAGCCCCAGCATTTT
CDR3aa: CASTEGGGGNQPQHF

d_gene: .
j_gene: TRBJ1-2
abundance: .
v_gene: TRBV6-1
CDR3nt: TGTGCCAGCAGTGAAAGAGACAGAGCATATGGCTACACCTTC
CDR3aa: CASSERDRAYGYTF

d_gene: .
j_gene: TRBJ1-6
abundance: .
v_gene: TRBV3-1/TRBV3-2
CDR3nt: TGTGCCAGCAGCACTACAGGGCGGAATTCACCCCTCCACTTT
CDR3aa: CASSTTGRNSPLHF

d_gene: .
j_gene: TRBJ2-2
abundance: .
v_gene: TRBV9
CDR3nt: TGTGCCAGCAGCGTAAGCGCGAACACCGGGGAGCTGTTTTTT
CDR3aa: CASSVSANTGELFF

d_gene: TRBD1
j_gene: TRBJ1-1
abundance: once
v_gene: TRBV2
CDR3nt: TGTGCCAGCAGTGAAAGGGACAGAGCGAACACTGAAGCTTTCTTT
CDR3aa: CASSERDRANTEAFF

d_gene: .
j_gene: TRBJ1-4
abundance: .
v_gene: TRBV18
CDR3nt: TGTGCCAGCTCACCTACCACAGTCGAAAAACTGTTTTTT
CDR3aa: CASSPTTVEKLFF

d_gene: .
j_gene: TRBJ2-5
abundance: .
v_gene: TRBV13
CDR3nt: TGTGCCAGCAGCCGTTCAGGGTGGGAGACCCAGTACTTC
CDR3aa: CASSRSGWETQYF

d_gene: .
j_gene: TRBJ2-6
abundance: .
v_gene: TRBV6-5
CDR3nt: TGTGCCAGCAGTTACCGGCACGTCCTGACTTTC
CDR3aa: CASSYRHVLTF

d_gene: TRBD2
j_gene: TRBJ2-2
abundance: .
v_gene: TRBV27
CDR3nt: TGTGCCAGCAGACTTAGCGGGGGAACGAACACCGGGGAGCTGTTTTTT
CDR3aa: CASRLSGGTNTGELFF

d_gene: TRBD2
j_gene: TRBJ2-7
abundance: .
v_gene: TRBV5-1
CDR3nt: TGCGCCAGCAGCCCATTGAGCGGGGGGCAGTACGAGCAGTACTTC
CDR3aa: CASSPLSGGQYEQYF

d_gene: TRBD1
j_gene: TRBJ1-6
abundance: .
v_gene: TRBV7-6
CDR3nt: TGTGCCAGCAGCCGGGACAGGGGAAATTCACCCCTCCACTTT
CDR3aa: CASSRDRGNSPLHF

d_gene: TRBD1
j_gene: TRBJ1-3
abundance: .
v_gene: TRBV5-1
CDR3nt: TGCGCCAGCAGCTTGGCGGGACAGATAGGAAACACCATATATTTT
CDR3aa: CASSLAGQIGNTIYF

d_gene: .
j_gene: TRBJ2-3
abundance: .
v_gene: TRBV30
CDR3nt: TGTGCCTGGAGCGCGGGACTCCCTAGCACAGATACGCAGTATTTT
CDR3aa: CAWSAGLPSTDTQYF

d_gene: TRBD2
j_gene: TRBJ2-3
abundance: .
v_gene: TRBV9
CDR3nt: TGTGCCAGCAGCGTCGGGACTACCTTCACAGATACGCAGTATTTT
CDR3aa: CASSVGTTFTDTQYF

d_gene: .
j_gene: TRBJ1-4
abundance: .
v_gene: TRBV27
CDR3nt: TGTGCCAGCAGTGCCATGACAGATTATAATGAAAAACTGTTTTTT
CDR3aa: CASSAMTDYNEKLFF

d_gene: .
j_gene: TRBJ1-1
abundance: .
v_gene: TRBV5-1
CDR3nt: TGCGCCAGCAGCTTGGGAGGGAACACTGAAGCTTTCTTT
CDR3aa: CASSLGGNTEAFF